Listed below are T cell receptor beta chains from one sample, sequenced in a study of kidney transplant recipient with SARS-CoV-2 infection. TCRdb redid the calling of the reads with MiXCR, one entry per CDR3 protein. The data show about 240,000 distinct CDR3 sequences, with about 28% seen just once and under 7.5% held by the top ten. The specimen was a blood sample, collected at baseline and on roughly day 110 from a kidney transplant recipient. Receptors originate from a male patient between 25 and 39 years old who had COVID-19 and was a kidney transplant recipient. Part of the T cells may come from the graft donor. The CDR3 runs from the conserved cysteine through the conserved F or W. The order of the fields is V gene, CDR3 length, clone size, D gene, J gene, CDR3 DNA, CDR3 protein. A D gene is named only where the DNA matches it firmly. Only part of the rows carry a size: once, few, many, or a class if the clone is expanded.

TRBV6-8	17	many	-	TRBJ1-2	TGTGCCAGCAGTAGCGTAAAACGCTCTAGAAAGACCTATGGCTACACCTTC	CASSSVKRSRKTYGYTF
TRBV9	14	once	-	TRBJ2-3	TGTGCCGGCAGCGTAGGGGTTACCACAGATACGCAGTACTTT	CAGSVGVTTDTQYF
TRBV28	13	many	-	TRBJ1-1	TGTGCCAGCAGTGGGCCATGGGGCACTGAAGCTTTCTTT	CASSGPWGTEAFF
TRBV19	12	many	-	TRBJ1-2	TGTGCCAGTAACAGGGAGGACTATGGCTACACCTTC	CASNREDYGYTF
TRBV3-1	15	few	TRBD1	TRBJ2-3	TGTGCCAGCAGACAAGAAGCAGGGGGCGAGGATACGCAGTATTTT	CASRQEAGGEDTQYF
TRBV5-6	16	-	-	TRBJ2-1	TGTGCCAGCAGCCGTTTGGCCACAGGGTCAGGGAATGAGCAGTTCTTC	CASSRLATGSGNEQFF
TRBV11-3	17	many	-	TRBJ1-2	TGTGCCAGCAGCGGTTTGCTCGATCTCGGAAAGACCTATGGCTACACCTTC	CASSGLLDLGKTYGYTF
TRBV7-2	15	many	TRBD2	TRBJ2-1	TGTGCCAGCAGCCGGGACGGGACTAGCTACAATGAGCAGTTCTTC	CASSRDGTSYNEQFF
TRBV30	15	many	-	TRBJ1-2	TGTGCCGGAAACCAGGGCCCATCGAAAAACTATGGCTACACCTTC	CAGNQGPSKNYGYTF
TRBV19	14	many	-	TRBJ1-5	TGTGCCAGTAGTATAGCGGGGCAGGGATGGCCCCAGCATTTT	CASSIAGQGWPQHF
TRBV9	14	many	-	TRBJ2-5	TGTGCCAGCAGCGTAGGGGGGGGCATGGAGACCCAGTACTTC	CASSVGGGMETQYF
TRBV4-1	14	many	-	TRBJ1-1	TGCGCCAGCAGTCTTGGACAGTTCAACACTGAAGCTTTCTTT	CASSLGQFNTEAFF
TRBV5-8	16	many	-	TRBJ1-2	TGTGCCAGCTGTCCTATTCATCCACGAAAGACCTATGGCTACACCTTC	CASCPIHPRKTYGYTF
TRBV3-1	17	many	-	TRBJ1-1	TGTGCCAGCAGCATGGCAACTCCCATTTCAATTCGCACTGAAGCTTTCTTT	CASSMATPISIRTEAFF
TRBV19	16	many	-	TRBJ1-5	TGTGCCAGTAGTATAGATCAAGGCGGAGGCGATCAGCCCCAGCATTTT	CASSIDQGGGDQPQHF
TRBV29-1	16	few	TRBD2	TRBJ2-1	TGCAGCGTGGAAGGACTAGCGGGAGGGCCGAGGAATGAGCAGTTCTTC	CSVEGLAGGPRNEQFF
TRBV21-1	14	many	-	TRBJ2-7	TGTGCCAGCAGCAGATCCCGCGGTCGGGCTGAGCAGTACTTC	CASSRSRGRAEQYF